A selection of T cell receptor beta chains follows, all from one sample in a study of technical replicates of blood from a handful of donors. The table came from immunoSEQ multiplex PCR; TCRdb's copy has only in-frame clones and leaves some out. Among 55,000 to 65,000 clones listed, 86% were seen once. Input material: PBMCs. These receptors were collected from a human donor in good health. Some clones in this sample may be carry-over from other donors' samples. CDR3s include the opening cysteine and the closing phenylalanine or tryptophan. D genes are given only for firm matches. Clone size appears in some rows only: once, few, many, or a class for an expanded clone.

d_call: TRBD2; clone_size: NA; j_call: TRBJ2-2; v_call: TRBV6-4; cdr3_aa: CASSASGDTGELFF; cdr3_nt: TGTGCCAGCAGTGCTAGCGGGGACACCGGGGAGCTGTTTTTT
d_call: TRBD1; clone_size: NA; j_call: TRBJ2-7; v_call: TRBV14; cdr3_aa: CASSRTGISYEQYF; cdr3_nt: TGTGCCAGCAGCCGGACAGGGATCTCCTACGAGCAGTACTTC
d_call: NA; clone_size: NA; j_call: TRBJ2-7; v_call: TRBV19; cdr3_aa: CASSHLGNEQYF; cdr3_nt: TGTGCCAGTAGCCACCTGGGCAACGAGCAGTACTTC
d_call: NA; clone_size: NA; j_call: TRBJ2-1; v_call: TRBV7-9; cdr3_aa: CASSLILGSSYNEQFF; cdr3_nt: TGTGCCAGCAGCTTAATTCTGGGGAGCTCCTACAATGAGCAGTTCTTC
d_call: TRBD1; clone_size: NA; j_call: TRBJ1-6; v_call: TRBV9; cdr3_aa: CASSVDGQGFSPLHF; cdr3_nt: TGTGCCAGCAGCGTAGATGGACAGGGGTTTTCACCCCTCCACTTT
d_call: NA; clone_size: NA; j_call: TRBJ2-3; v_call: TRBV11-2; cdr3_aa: CASSSVGTDTQYF; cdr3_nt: TGTGCCAGCAGCTCCGTTGGCACAGATACGCAGTATTTT
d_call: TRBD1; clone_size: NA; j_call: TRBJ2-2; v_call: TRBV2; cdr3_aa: CASSRDRVRTGELFF; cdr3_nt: TGTGCCAGCAGCCGGGACAGGGTGAGAACCGGGGAGCTGTTTTTT
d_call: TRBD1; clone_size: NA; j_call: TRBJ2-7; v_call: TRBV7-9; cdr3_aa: CASSLAGDSRAYEQYF; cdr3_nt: TGTGCCAGCAGCTTAGCGGGGGACAGCAGAGCCTACGAGCAGTACTTC
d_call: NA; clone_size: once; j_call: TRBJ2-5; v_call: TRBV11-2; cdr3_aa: CASSLDFRLETQYF; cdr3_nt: TGTGCCAGCAGCTTAGATTTCCGTCTAGAGACCCAGTACTTC
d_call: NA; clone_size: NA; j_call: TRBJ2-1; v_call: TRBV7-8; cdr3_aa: CASSLESGWNEQFF; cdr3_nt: TGTGCCAGCAGCTTAGAATCGGGTTGGAATGAGCAGTTCTTC
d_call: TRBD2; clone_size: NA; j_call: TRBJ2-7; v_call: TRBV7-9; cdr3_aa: CASSPAGASGHSEQYF; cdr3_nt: TGTGCCAGCAGCCCCGCCGGCGCTAGCGGGCACAGCGAGCAGTACTTC
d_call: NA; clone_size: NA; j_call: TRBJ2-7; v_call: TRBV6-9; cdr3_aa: CASSCRGFHEQYF; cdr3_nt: TGTGCCAGCAGTTGCAGGGGATTCCACGAGCAGTACTTC
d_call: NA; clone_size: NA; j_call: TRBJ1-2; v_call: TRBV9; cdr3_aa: CASSPGYGYTF; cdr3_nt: TGTGCCAGCAGCCCCGGTTATGGCTACACCTTC
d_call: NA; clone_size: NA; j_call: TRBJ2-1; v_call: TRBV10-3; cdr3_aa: CAISEPSQPFAGNEQFF; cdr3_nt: TGTGCCATCAGTGAGCCCAGCCAGCCCTTTGCAGGCAATGAGCAGTTCTTC
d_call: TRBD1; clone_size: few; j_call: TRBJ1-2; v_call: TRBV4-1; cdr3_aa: CASSQVPYRGPGGYTF; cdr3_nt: TGCGCCAGCAGCCAAGTTCCCTACAGGGGGCCGGGTGGCTACACCTTC
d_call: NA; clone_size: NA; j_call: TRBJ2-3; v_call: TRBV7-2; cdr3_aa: CASTVGAGRTDTQYF; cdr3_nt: TGTGCCAGCACCGTCGGCGCAGGCCGCACAGATACGCAGTATTTT
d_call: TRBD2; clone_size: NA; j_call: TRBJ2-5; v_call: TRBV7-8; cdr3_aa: CASSLRGLAGVQETQYF; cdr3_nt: TGTGCCAGCAGCTTGCGGGGACTAGCGGGGGTCCAAGAGACCCAGTACTTC
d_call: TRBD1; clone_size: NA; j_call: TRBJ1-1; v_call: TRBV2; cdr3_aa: CASRRQGNTEAFF; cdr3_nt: TGTGCCAGCAGGCGACAGGGGAACACTGAAGCTTTCTTT
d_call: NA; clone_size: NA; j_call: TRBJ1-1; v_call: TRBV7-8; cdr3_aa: CASSFSSGTEAFF; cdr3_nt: TGTGCCAGCAGCTTTTCTTCGGGAACTGAAGCTTTCTTT
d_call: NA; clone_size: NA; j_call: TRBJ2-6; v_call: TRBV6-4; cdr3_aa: CASSERSGANVLTF; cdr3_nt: TGTGCCAGCAGTGAACGGTCTGGGGCCAACGTCCTGACTTTC
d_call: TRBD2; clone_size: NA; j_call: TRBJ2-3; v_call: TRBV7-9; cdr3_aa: CASSLGEGPYSTDTQYF; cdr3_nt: TGTGCCAGCAGCTTAGGGGAGGGGCCGTACAGCACAGATACGCAGTATTTT
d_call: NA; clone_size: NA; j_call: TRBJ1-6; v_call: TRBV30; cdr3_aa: CAWSANSPLHF; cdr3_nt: TGTGCCTGGAGTGCAAATTCACCCCTCCACTTT
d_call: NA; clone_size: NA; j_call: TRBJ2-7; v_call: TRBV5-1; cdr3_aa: CASSLDRSYEQYF; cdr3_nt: TGCGCCAGCAGCTTGGATCGCTCCTACGAGCAGTACTTC
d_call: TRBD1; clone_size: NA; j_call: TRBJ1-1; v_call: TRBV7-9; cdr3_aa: CASSLIRGLNTEAFF; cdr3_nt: TGTGCCAGCAGCTTAATCAGGGGGCTGAACACTGAAGCTTTCTTT
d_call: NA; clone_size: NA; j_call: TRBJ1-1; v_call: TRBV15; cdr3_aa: CATSPGKIAGLAAFF; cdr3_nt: TGTGCCACCAGCCCAGGGAAGATTGCCGGGCTGGCGGCTTTCTTT
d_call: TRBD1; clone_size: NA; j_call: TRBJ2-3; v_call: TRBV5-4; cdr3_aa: CASSLGQGFSTDTQYF; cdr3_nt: TGTGCCAGCAGCTTGGGACAGGGTTTTAGCACAGATACGCAGTATTTT
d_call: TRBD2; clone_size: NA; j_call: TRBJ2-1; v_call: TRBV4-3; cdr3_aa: CASSRTSVDEQFF; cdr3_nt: TGCGCCAGCAGCCGTACTAGCGTTGATGAGCAGTTCTTC
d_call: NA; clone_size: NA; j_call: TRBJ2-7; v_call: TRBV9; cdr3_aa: CASSGTSSSYEQYF; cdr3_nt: TGTGCCAGCTCCGGGACATCGAGCTCCTACGAGCAGTACTTC
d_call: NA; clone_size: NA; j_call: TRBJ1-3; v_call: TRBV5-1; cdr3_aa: CASSAQVKSSGNTIYF; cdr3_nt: TGCGCCAGCAGCGCCCAGGTGAAGAGCTCTGGAAACACCATATATTTT
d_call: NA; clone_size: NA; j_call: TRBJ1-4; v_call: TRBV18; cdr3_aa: CASSRNSGELEKLFF; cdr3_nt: TGTGCCAGCTCACGGAACTCGGGAGAGCTAGAAAAACTGTTTTTT
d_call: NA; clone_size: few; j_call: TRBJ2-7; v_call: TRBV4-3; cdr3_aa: CASSQSLERVSPFEQYF; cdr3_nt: TGCGCCAGCAGCCAATCCCTCGAGAGGGTTTCCCCCTTCGAGCAGTACTTC
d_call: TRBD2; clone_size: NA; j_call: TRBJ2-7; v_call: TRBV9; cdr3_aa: CASSVAGTSDYEQYF; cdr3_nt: TGTGCCAGCAGCGTAGCAGGGACTAGCGACTACGAGCAGTACTTC
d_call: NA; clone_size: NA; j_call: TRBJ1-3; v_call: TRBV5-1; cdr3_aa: CASSLGQAAGNTIYF; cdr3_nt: TGCGCCAGCAGCTTGGGACAGGCGGCCGGAAACACCATATATTTT
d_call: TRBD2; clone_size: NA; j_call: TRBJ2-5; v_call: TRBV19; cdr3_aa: CASSTSLGETQYF; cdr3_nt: TGTGCCAGTTCGACTAGCCTAGGAGAGACCCAGTACTTC
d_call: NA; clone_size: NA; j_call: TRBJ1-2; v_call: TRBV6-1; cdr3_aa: CASSPNRGSYGYTF; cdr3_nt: TGTGCCAGCAGCCCAAATCGGGGATCTTATGGCTACACCTTC
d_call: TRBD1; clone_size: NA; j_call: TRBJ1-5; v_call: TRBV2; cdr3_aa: CASSVTGDQPQHF; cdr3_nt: TGTGCCAGCAGTGTCACAGGGGATCAGCCCCAGCATTTT
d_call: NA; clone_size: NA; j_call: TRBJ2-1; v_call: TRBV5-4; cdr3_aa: CASSLDASSYNEQFF; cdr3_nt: TGTGCCAGCAGCTTGGACGCCAGCTCCTACAATGAGCAGTTCTTC
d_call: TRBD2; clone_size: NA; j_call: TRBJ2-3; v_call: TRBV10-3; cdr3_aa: CAVLAGSTDTQYF; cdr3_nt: TGTGCCGTCTTAGCGGGAAGCACAGATACGCAGTATTTT
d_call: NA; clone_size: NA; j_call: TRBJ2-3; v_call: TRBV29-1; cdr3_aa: CSVEVWSRPDTQYF; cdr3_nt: TGCAGCGTTGAAGTCTGGTCTAGACCAGATACGCAGTATTTT
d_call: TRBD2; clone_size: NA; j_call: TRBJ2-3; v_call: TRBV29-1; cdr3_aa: CSAHRAGDLTDTQYF; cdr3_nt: TGCAGCGCTCATCGAGCGGGGGATCTCACAGATACGCAGTATTTT
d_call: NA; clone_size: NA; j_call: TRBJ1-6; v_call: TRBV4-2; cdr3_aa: CASSQDESGHSPLHF; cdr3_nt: TGTGCCAGCAGCCAAGATGAGTCAGGGCATTCACCCCTCCACTTT
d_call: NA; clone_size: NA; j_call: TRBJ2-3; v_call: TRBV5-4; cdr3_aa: CASSPSRQGYTDTQYF; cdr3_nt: TGTGCCAGCAGCCCCTCGCGGCAGGGATACACAGATACGCAGTATTTT